The 27 T cell receptor beta chains below all came from one sample that was sequenced in a study of T cell responses to AZD1222 COVID-19 vaccine. Profiling relied on immunoSEQ multiplex PCR, and the TCRdb table lists in-frame clones only, not all of them. The repertoire includes over 100,000 clones, 84% of them detected once, and about 9.7% sits in the top ten. The sequencing here drew on peripheral blood, taken on day 0 of AZD1222 vaccination. The receptors shown here come from an adult in good health.

This chain links TRBV6-5 with TRBJ1-6; no definite D call. Germline lookup yields CDR1 MNHEY and CDR2 SVGAGI. With 2 bases removed from V and 8 bases from J, the gap between germline ends came to 7 bases. There are 13 residues in the CDR3. The CDR3 region is CASSYTVDSPLHF. DNA for the CDR3: TGTGCCAGCAGTTACACTGTGGATTCACCCCTCCACTTT.

The CDR3 sequence is CASSLSRRNTEAFF. The CDR3 coding sequence is TGTGCCAGCAGCCTTAGCCGAAGGAACACTGAAGCTTTCTTT. The V gene is TRBV5-6, the J gene TRBJ1-1, with D hard to call. Trimming shortened V by 4 bases and J by 1 base, and 11 bases separated the two germline ends. From germline, CDR1 is SGHDT and CDR2 YYEEEE. There are 14 residues in the CDR3.

The chain employs TRBV7-2 and TRBJ1-1, with D maybe TRBD1 (6 bases). Germline values: CDR1 SGHTA, CDR2 FQGNSA. The V end was cut by 3 bases, the J end by 1 base, with 9 bases between. The CDR3 runs to 14 residues. In DNA form, the CDR3 reads TGTGCCAGCAGCTTTGACAGGCGGAACACTGAAGCTTTCTTT. This translates into CASSFDRRNTEAFF.

The chain is built from TRBV28 and TRBJ1-6; D may be TRBD1 (5 bases). This CDR3 is 12 amino acids long. CDR1 MDHEN and CDR2 SYDVKM come from the germline V gene. Trimming pared 3 bases from V and 9 bases from J, leaving 6 bases between. The CDR3 loop reads CASSFGGSPLHF. The DNA for the CDR3 is TGTGCCAGCAGTTTTGGGGGTTCACCCCTCCACTTT.

The chain has TRBV7-9 and TRBJ2-2; D perhaps matches TRBD2 (5 bases). This CDR3 is built from 15 residues. The V end was cut by 1 base, the J end by 5 bases, with 11 bases between. Per the germline V gene, CDR1 is SEHNR and CDR2 is FQNEAQ (reference sequence). CDR3 bases: TGTGCCAGCAGCTTAGACACGGGAAGGACCGGGGAGCTGTTTTTT. Protein product: CASSLDTGRTGELFF.

Turning to this clone: In this CDR3 the conserved last residue, phenylalanine or tryptophan, is missing, so a read error is likely. The DNA is left out, because the CDR3 cannot be placed on it with certainty; the CDR3 is given as TCRdb lists it. The chain carries TRBV20-1 and TRBJ1-3. Germline V gene sequence: CDR1 DFQATT, CDR2 SNEGSKA (reference sequence). The CDR3 is made up of 8 amino acids, end residues included. Here the CDR3 reads CSARGRKA.

The chain has TRBV27 and TRBJ2-7, with D possibly TRBD1 on 5 matching bases. V lost 4 bases to trimming and J lost 0 bases, with 28 bases between them. Looked up from germline, CDR1 is MNHEY and CDR2 is SMNVEV (reference sequence). This CDR3 comprises 20 residues. The CDR3 sequence is CASSYKPPFGQVGRSYEQYF. In DNA, the CDR3 is TGTGCCAGCAGTTATAAGCCACCGTTCGGACAAGTCGGTCGCTCCTACGAGCAGTACTTC.

Only a few counts were recorded for this clone. The gene calls are TRBV7-2 and TRBJ1-2, with D tentatively TRBD1 (6 bases). Trimming removed 1 base at V and 2 bases at J, with 11 bases between. The germline V gene has CDR1 SGHTA and CDR2 FQGNSA. The CDR3 runs 15 residues. Here the CDR3 reads CASSLVGTGNYGYTF. The CDR3 nucleotides are TGTGCCAGCAGCTTAGTGGGTACAGGGAACTATGGCTACACCTTC.

The J gene is TRBJ1-4, the V gene TRBV20-1; no clear D. V lost 3 bases, J lost 4 bases, and 15 bases lay in between. Germline V gene sequence: CDR1 DFQATT, CDR2 SNEGSKA (reference sequence). The CDR3 covers 15 residues. The chain's CDR3 is CSASYPRADNEKLFF. CDR3 in DNA: TGCAGTGCTAGTTACCCGAGGGCGGATAATGAAAAACTGTTTTTT.

The chain uses TRBV28 and TRBJ2-7; the D is unclear. There are 12 residues in the CDR3. Per germline, CDR1 MDHEN and CDR2 SYDVKM. The V and J ends lost 5 bases and 5 bases respectively, with 10 bases between them. The DNA of the CDR3 is TGTGCCAGCAGTCTCAAACCCCACGAGCAGTACTTC. It specifies CASSLKPHEQYF.

The V call is TRBV6-2 or TRBV6-3, the J call TRBJ1-2; no reliable D call. Trimming shortened V by 2 bases and J by 2 bases, and 3 bases separated the two germline ends. This CDR3 has 12 residues. Germline V lookup: CDR1 MNHEY, CDR2 SVGEGT. The CDR3 DNA reads as TGTGCCAGCAGTTACCCGAACTATGGCTACACCTTC. This sequence encodes CASSYPNYGYTF.

The chain uses TRBV6-4 and TRBJ2-3, with D uncertain. There are 14 residues in the CDR3. Between the trimmed V and J ends, which lost 6 bases and 1 base, there was a span of 11 bases. In germline, CDR1 is MRHNA, CDR2 SNTAGT. The CDR3 here is CASSPSQGTDTQYF. CDR3 sequence (DNA): TGTGCCAGCAGCCCGTCCCAGGGCACAGATACGCAGTATTTT.

V is TRBV5-6 and J is TRBJ2-5; no reliable D call. V lost 3 bases and J 4 bases, leaving 22 bases between the germline ends. There are 17 residues in the CDR3. Per the germline V gene, CDR1 is SGHDT and CDR2 is YYEEEE. The CDR3 region has the DNA TGTGCCAGCAGCTCGACAAAACAGCTTTCCTGGGGAGAGACCCAGTACTTC. Its protein is CASSSTKQLSWGETQYF.

The CDR3 coding sequence is TGTGCCAGCAGGAGGTACTACAATGAGCAGTTCTTC. Amino acids: CASRRYYNEQFF. V and J are TRBV5-8 and TRBJ2-1; no clear D. V lost 5 bases and J 3 bases, leaving 6 bases between the germline ends. The CDR3 consists of 12 residues. Germline V gene sequence: CDR1 SGHTS, CDR2 YDEGEE.

This sequence joins TRBV27 and TRBJ2-1; 14 bases agree with TRBD2. CDR1 is MNHEY, CDR2 SMNVEV, per germline (reference sequence). CDR3 size: 18 residues. Trimming took 3 bases from V and 0 from J; bases not matched to a gene: 4. CDR3 DNA sequence: TGTGCCAGCAGTTTCCTGACTAGCGGGGGGGCCTCCTACAATGAGCAGTTCTTC. It yields the protein CASSFLTSGGASYNEQFF.

The chain links TRBV19 to TRBJ1-6, with D uncertain. V lost 1 base to trimming and J lost 5 bases, with 9 bases between them. The CDR3 loop spans 15 amino acids. The germline CDR1 and CDR2 sequences are LNHDA and SQIVND (reference sequence). The CDR3 region is CASSIGRGHNSPLHF. In DNA, the CDR3 is TGTGCCAGTAGTATAGGACGGGGTCATAATTCACCCCTCCACTTT.

This chain joins TRBV7-2 and TRBJ2-2; unclear D gene. Trimming stripped 4 bases from V and 6 bases from J, with 15 bases between. Germline V lookup: CDR1 SGHTA, CDR2 FQGNSA. The CDR3 loop spans 15 amino acids. The CDR3 DNA follows: TGTGCCAGCAGCTCAGAGGTCGGTGGCTCCGGGGAGCTGTTTTTT. Protein product: CASSSEVGGSGELFF. Supplemented by reference TRBV7-2 and TRBJ2-2, the full variable domain reads GAGVSQSPSNKVTEKGKDVELRCDPISGHTALYWYRQSLGQGLEFLIYFQGNSAPDKSGLPSDRFSAERTGGSVSTLTIQRTQQEDSAVYLCASSSEVGGSGELFFGEGSRLTVL.

The CDR3 bases are TGTGCCAGCAGGAGAGGGGAAGTTCAGCCCCAGCATTTT. The encoded protein is CASRRGEVQPQHF. The V and J genes are TRBV2 and TRBJ1-5; tentative D call: TRBD1 (5 bases). The CDR3 has 13 residues. Looked up from germline, CDR1 is SNHLY and CDR2 is FYNNEI. V shed 6 bases and J shed 6 bases, with 12 bases lying between them.

J is TRBJ2-1 and V is TRBV5-1; possibly TRBD1 for D (5 bases). The CDR3 is 15 residues long. Trimming stripped 0 bases from V and 2 bases from J, with 9 bases between. In germline, CDR1 is SGHRS, CDR2 YFSETQ. CDR3 nucleotides: TGCGCCAGCAGCTTGGGAGACAGAACCTACAATGAGCAGTTCTTC. Encoded protein: CASSLGDRTYNEQFF.

The chain links TRBV4-2 to TRBJ2-6; D is undetermined. CDR3 length: 18 amino acids. Germline V gene lookup returns CDR1 LGHNA and CDR2 YNFKEQ. Trimming cost V 3 bases and J 0 bases, with 15 bases left between them. The CDR3 loop is CASSQEPIRSSGANVLTF. For the CDR3, the DNA is TGTGCCAGCAGCCAGGAACCCATAAGGTCCTCTGGGGCCAACGTCCTGACTTTC.

CDR3 loop: CASSPAGTGNTGELFF. The CDR3 region has the DNA TGTGCCAGCAGCCCAGCCGGGACAGGGAACACCGGGGAGCTGTTTTTT. The rearrangement joins TRBV3-1 (or the pseudogene TRBV3-2) to TRBJ2-2; 8 nucleotides line up with TRBD1. With 4 bases clipped from V and 1 base from J, the junction kept 5 bases outside the gene matches. The CDR3 has 16 residues. In germline, CDR1 is LGHDT, CDR2 YNNKEL (reference sequence).

This clone was seen more than once but under ten times. V gene TRBV28 combines with J gene TRBJ1-2; no clear D gene. This CDR3 comprises 11 residues. Germline CDR1 reads MDHEN; CDR2 reads SYDVKM. V was clipped by 2 bases and J by 7 bases, with 5 bases between them. The DNA for the CDR3 is TGTGCCAGCAGTTTACTGTCTGGCTACACCTTC. This codes for CASSLLSGYTF.

Only one count was recorded for this clone. The V and J genes are TRBV19 and TRBJ2-1; a possible D gene is TRBD1 (6 bases). The germline V gene encodes CDR1 LNHDA and CDR2 SQIVND (reference sequence). Trimming pared 11 bases from V and 5 bases from J, leaving 13 bases between. The CDR3 runs to 12 residues. The CDR3 here is CAARDNHNEQFF. CDR3 DNA sequence: TGTGCCGCTCGGGACAACCACAATGAGCAGTTCTTC.

The gene calls are TRBV25-1 and TRBJ2-7; 9 nucleotides agree with TRBD1. The V and J ends lost 4 bases and 2 bases, in that order; junction bases with no gene match: 6. Germline V gene lookup returns CDR1 MGHDK and CDR2 SYGVNS. The CDR3 is made up of 15 amino acids. CDR3 sequence reads: CASSGYRQGAYEQYF. The CDR3 DNA reads as TGTGCCAGCAGTGGGTACCGACAGGGGGCCTACGAGCAGTACTTC.

In this sample, this clone turned up a few times. V usage is TRBV28 and J usage is TRBJ1-5; D is unresolved. CDR3 length: 12 residues. Germline lookup yields CDR1 MDHEN and CDR2 SYDVKM. V was shortened by 4 bases and J by 6 bases, with 7 bases between the two germline ends. For the CDR3, the DNA is TGTGCCAGCAGTTATGGAGGTCAGCCCCAGCATTTT. As protein: CASSYGGQPQHF.

This clone occurred a few times. CDR3 nucleotides: TGTGCCAGCAGCCAAGATGGAGGGAGACTAGCGGCGGGGAATGAGCAGTTCTTC. It codes for CASSQDGGRLAAGNEQFF. This rearrangement joins TRBV4-2 to TRBJ2-1, with 9 bases fitting TRBD2. V lost 0 bases to trimming and J lost 7 bases; unmatched junction nucleotides: 13. The CDR3 is 18 amino acids. Germline V lookup: CDR1 LGHNA, CDR2 YNFKEQ.

The V and J genes are TRBV7-9 and TRBJ1-1; 7 nucleotides match TRBD1. CDR1 is SEHNR, CDR2 FQNEAQ, per germline (reference sequence). This CDR3 is built from 14 residues. V shed 5 bases and J 11 bases; nucleotides not matched to a gene: 14. Here the CDR3 DNA reads TGTGCCAGCAGCAAAGACAGGGAGTTGGCTATGGCTTTCTTT. This codes for CASSKDRELAMAFF.